These 10 T cell receptor beta chains were all obtained from the same sample, sequenced in a study of T cell repertoires in cytomegalovirus infection. A single record per CDR3 protein comes from TCRdb applying MiXCR to the reads. The profile shows 120,000 to 150,000 distinct CDR3 sequences, under 8% of them singletons. Input material: PBMCs. These receptors all come from a human donor in good health (CMV status not recorded). Some clones in this sample may be carry-over from other donors' samples.

This clonotype was counted many times. The rearrangement links TRBV28 to TRBJ2-5; perhaps TRBD1 as D (5 bases). From germline, CDR1 is MDHEN and CDR2 SYDVKM. Trimming took 2 bases from V and 4 from J, leaving 11 bases between them. The CDR3 spans 14 residues. The CDR3 loop reads CASSLPRTLETQYF. The CDR3 DNA is TGTGCCAGCAGTTTACCCAGGACATTAGAGACCCAGTACTTC.

This clonotype was picked up many times. The chain combines TRBV6-5 with TRBJ2-7; tentative D call: TRBD2 (6 bases). The CDR3 extends over 14 amino acids. V gave up 5 bases and J gave up 3 bases, with 14 bases separating them. CDR1 is MNHEY and CDR2 is SVGAGI in the germline V gene. CDR3 sequence: CASSPRFSGYEQYF. CDR3 bases: TGTGCCAGCAGTCCTCGGTTTAGCGGCTACGAGCAGTACTTC.

This clonotype was seen many times. This rearrangement joins TRBV29-1 to TRBJ2-1, with D maybe TRBD1 (6 bases). Trimming shortened V by 5 bases and J by 4 bases, and 18 bases separated the two germline ends. The CDR3 has 15 amino acids. From germline, CDR1 is SQVTM and CDR2 ANQGSEA. This CDR3 reads CSVHPEGDLYNEQFF. CDR3 DNA sequence: TGCAGCGTTCACCCCGAGGGGGATCTTTACAATGAGCAGTTCTTC.

Ten or more counts support this clonotype. The chain carries TRBV7-2 and TRBJ1-2; D unclear. Deletions cut 3 bases from V and 0 bases from J, with 2 bases between. Germline V gives CDR1 SGHTA, CDR2 FQGNSA. The CDR3 length is 12 residues. This CDR3 reads CASSLTNYGYTF. CDR3 DNA sequence: TGTGCCAGCAGCTTGACTAACTATGGCTACACCTTC.

The J gene is TRBJ2-3, the V gene TRBV20-1, with 8 bases lining up with TRBD2. CDR1 and CDR2 from the germline V gene are DFQATT and SNEGSKA (reference sequence). The V segment lost 3 bases and the J segment 6 bases; nucleotides outside the gene matches: 11. This CDR3 region has 15 residues. The DNA for the CDR3 is TGCAGTGCTAGGTCCAGCGGGGGTAAATGGGATACGCAGTATTTT. This gives the protein CSARSSGGKWDTQYF.

The gene calls are TRBV14 and TRBJ2-7, with a weak D call TRBD1 (6 bases). Germline V gene lookup returns CDR1 SGHDN and CDR2 FVKESK. V shed 6 bases and J shed 5 bases, with 17 bases lying between them. The CDR3 sequence is 14 residues long. DNA for the CDR3: TGTGCCAGCAGTCGACGACAGGCGGCAGACGAGCAGTACTTC. Encoded protein: CASSRRQAADEQYF.

This clonotype has ten or more counts. The V gene is TRBV10-3, the J gene TRBJ1-5, with D unclear. The CDR3 spans 12 residues. Germline CDR1 ENHRY, CDR2 SYGVKD. Trimming took off 3 bases at V and 9 bases at J, with 9 bases between the two ends. The CDR3 nucleotides read TGTGCCATCAGTGACGGGCCCACGCCCCAGCATTTT. This codes for CAISDGPTPQHF.

This clonotype was seen at least ten times. This chain joins TRBV7-6 and TRBJ2-5; 8 nucleotides agree with TRBD2. Germline CDR1 is SGHVS and CDR2 is FNYEAQ. CDR3 length: 14 residues. V lost 4 bases, J lost 5 bases, and 6 bases stayed unmatched. CDR3 loop: CASSSLAVRETQYF. The CDR3 bases are TGTGCCAGCAGCTCACTAGCGGTCCGGGAGACCCAGTACTTC.

This clonotype was detected ten times or more. This chain uses TRBV7-2 with TRBJ2-3, with D unresolved. The germline CDR1 and CDR2 sequences are SGHTA and FQGNSA. This CDR3 has 15 residues. V was pared by 5 bases and J by 3 bases, with 15 bases between. The CDR3 bases are TGTGCCAGCAGCCCCACAATAGTGGTGACAGATACGCAGTATTTT. Translation: CASSPTIVVTDTQYF.

The chain has TRBV2 and TRBJ2-1; 11 nucleotides align to TRBD2. Germline-derived CDR1 and CDR2 are SNHLY and FYNNEI. The J segment lost 6 bases and the V segment lost 4 bases, leaving 8 bases of the junction unmatched. This CDR3 has 16 residues. CDR3 amino acids: CASSGGTSGSPNEQFF. In nucleotides, the CDR3 is TGTGCCAGCAGTGGGGGGACTAGCGGTTCCCCCAATGAGCAGTTCTTC.